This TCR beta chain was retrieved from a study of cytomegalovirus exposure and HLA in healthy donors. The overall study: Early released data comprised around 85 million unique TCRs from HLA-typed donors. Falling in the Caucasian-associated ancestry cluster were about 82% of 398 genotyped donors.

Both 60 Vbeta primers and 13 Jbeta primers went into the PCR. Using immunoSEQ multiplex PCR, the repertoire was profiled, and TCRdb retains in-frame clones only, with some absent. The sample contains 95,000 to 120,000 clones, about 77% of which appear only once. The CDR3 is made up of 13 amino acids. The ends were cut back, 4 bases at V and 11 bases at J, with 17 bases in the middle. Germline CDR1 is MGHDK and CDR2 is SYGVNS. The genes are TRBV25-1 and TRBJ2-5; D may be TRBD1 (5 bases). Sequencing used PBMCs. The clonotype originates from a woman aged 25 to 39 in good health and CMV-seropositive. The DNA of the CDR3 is TGTGCCAGCAGTGTCCCAGGGAAAAATGAGCAGTACTTC. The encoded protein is CASSVPGKNEQYF. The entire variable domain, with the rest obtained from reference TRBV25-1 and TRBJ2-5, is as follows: EADIYQTPRYLVIGTGKKITLECSQTMGHDKMYWYQQDPGMELHLIHYSYGVNSTEKGDLSSESTVSRIRTEHFPLTLESARPSHTSQYLCASSVPGKNEQYFGPGTRLLVL.